The clone carrying this T cell receptor (beta chain) has ten or more counts. This entry belongs to a study of Graves' ophthalmopathy and Graves' hyperthyroidism. Study-wide context: Peripheral blood was collected at initial diagnosis, before any treatment.

V gave up 6 bases and J gave up 5 bases, with 11 bases separating them. The CDR3 loop spans 12 amino acids. Germline V lookup: CDR1 MRHNA, CDR2 SNTAGT. Amplified TCR beta CDR3 regions were obtained using RNA transcripts as template. First-round RT-PCR used HTBI primers; second-round multiplex PCR followed. A single record per CDR3 protein comes from TCRdb applying MiXCR to the multiplex PCR reads. This sample has 620,000 or so distinct CDR3 sequences, with about a fifth found just once. The rearrangement links TRBV6-4 to TRBJ2-7; perhaps D is TRBD1 or TRBD2 (6 bases each). This clonotype originated in a woman between 18 and 29 years old with stable Graves' hyperthyroidism. Some clones in this sample may be carry-over from other donors' samples. Sequences were obtained from peripheral blood. Here the CDR3 reads CASSMGGNEQYF. CDR3 DNA sequence: TGTGCCAGCAGCATGGGGGGCAACGAGCAGTACTTC.